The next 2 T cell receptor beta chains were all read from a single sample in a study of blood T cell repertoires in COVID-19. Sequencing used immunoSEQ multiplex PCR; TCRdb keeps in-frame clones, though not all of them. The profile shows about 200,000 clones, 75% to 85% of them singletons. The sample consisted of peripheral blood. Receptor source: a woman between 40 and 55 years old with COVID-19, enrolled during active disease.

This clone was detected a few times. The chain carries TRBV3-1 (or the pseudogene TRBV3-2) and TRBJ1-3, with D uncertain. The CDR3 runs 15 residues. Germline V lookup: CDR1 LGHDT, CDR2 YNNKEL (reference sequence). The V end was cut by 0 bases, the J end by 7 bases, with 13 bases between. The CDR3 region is CASSQEGGFANTIYF. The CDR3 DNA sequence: TGTGCCAGCAGCCAAGAAGGCGGATTTGCGAACACCATATATTTT.

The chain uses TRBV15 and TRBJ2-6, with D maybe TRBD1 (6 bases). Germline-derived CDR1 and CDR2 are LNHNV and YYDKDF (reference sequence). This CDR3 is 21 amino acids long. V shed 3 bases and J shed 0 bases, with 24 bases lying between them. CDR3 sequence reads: CATSSLRQGRPKSSGANVLTF. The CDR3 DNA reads TGTGCCACCAGCAGTTTAAGGCAGGGGCGTCCAAAAAGCTCTGGGGCCAACGTCCTGACTTTC.